Listed below are T cell receptor beta chains from one sample, sequenced in a study of cytomegalovirus exposure and HLA in healthy donors. Clones were read by immunoSEQ multiplex PCR, and TCRdb kept only the in-frame ones, dropping some. The sample carries over 50,000 clones, over 75% recorded once. Input material: PBMCs. Every receptor here comes from a man aged 18 to 29 in good health and CMV-seronegative. The CDR3 runs from the conserved cysteine through the conserved F or W. The D gene is left open where the match is weak. The size of a clone is reported for some rows only, either as once, few or many, or as a class for expanded clones.

V gene	D gene	clone size	J gene	CDR3 DNA	CDR3 protein
TRBV11-3	-	-	TRBJ1-6	TGTGCCAGCAGCTTCATCAGGGGCTCACCCCTCCACTTT	CASSFIRGSPLHF
TRBV29-1	TRBD1	-	TRBJ1-6	TGCAGCGTAGAAACCACAGGGGGCGAGAGTTCACCCCTCCACTTT	CSVETTGGESSPLHF
TRBV6-1	TRBD1	-	TRBJ2-7	TGTGCCAGCAGTGAAGCGGGGACAGGCCTGTCCTACGAGCAGTACTTC	CASSEAGTGLSYEQYF
TRBV30	-	once	TRBJ1-5	TGTGCCTGGAGTGTAAGGCGGTTAGGTCAGCCCCAGCATTTT	CAWSVRRLGQPQHF
TRBV13	-	-	TRBJ1-1	TGTGCCAGCAGCCCGGGATTCGGGAACACTGAAGCTTTCTTT	CASSPGFGNTEAFF
TRBV6-1	TRBD2	once	TRBJ2-5	TGTGCCAGCAGTGAACCGGGACTAGAAGAGACCCAGTACTTC	CASSEPGLEETQYF
TRBV28	-	-	TRBJ1-5	TGTGCCAGCAGCGGCAGGGTGGGGCCCCAGCATTTT	CASSGRVGPQHF
TRBV5-4	TRBD1	-	TRBJ1-1	TGTGCCAGCAGCTTGGCCGGGACAGCGAACACTGAAGCTTTCTTT	CASSLAGTANTEAFF
TRBV14	-	-	TRBJ1-1	TGTGCCAGCAGCCACGGCGGACAAACGAACACTGAAGCTTTCTTT	CASSHGGQTNTEAFF
TRBV29-1	-	-	TRBJ1-1	TGCAGCGGTGGACACCTGAACACTGAAGCTTTCTTT	CSGGHLNTEAFF
TRBV30	-	-	TRBJ2-7	TGTGCCTGGAGGACAATCGGGGAGACCTACGAGCAGTACTTC	CAWRTIGETYEQYF
TRBV5-1	TRBD2	-	TRBJ2-7	TGCGCCAGCAGCGGGGAGGGGTACTACGAGCAGTACTTC	CASSGEGYYEQYF
TRBV28	-	-	TRBJ1-5	TGTGCCAGCAGTTCATTGGGGGGTCCGCTGGGCAATCAGCCCCAGCATTTT	CASSSLGGPLGNQPQHF
TRBV5-4	-	-	TRBJ2-1	TGTGCCAGCAGCTTGGAGGCCAGGCCTAATGGCGGGAATGAGCAGTTCTTC	CASSLEARPNGGNEQFF
TRBV4-1	-	-	TRBJ2-5	TGCGCCAGCAGCCGATTAGGAGCGAGTCAAGAGACCCAGTACTTC	CASSRLGASQETQYF
TRBV6-5	-	-	TRBJ2-5	TGTGCCAGCAGTTACGATCTTCGGGAGTTAGAGACCCAGTACTTC	CASSYDLRELETQYF
TRBV27	TRBD1	-	TRBJ1-2	TGTGCCAGCAGTTTTGGCGGGACAGGGAGCGGCTACACCTTC	CASSFGGTGSGYTF
TRBV28	-	-	TRBJ2-5	TGTGCCAGCAGTTCCCACACCCTAAACCGACAGGAGACCCAGTACTTC	CASSSHTLNRQETQYF
TRBV2	-	-	TRBJ2-7	TGTGCCAGCACGGGGGACGAGCAGTACTTC	CASTGDEQYF
TRBV1	-	-	TRBJ1-6	TGCACCAGCAGCCACCACCCCGGCAGGGGCTATTTGAATGGCTATAATTCACCCCTCCACTTT	CTSSHHPGRGYLNGYNSPLHF
TRBV28	-	-	TRBJ2-7	TGTGCCAGCGGCCAGGGCGCTTCCTACGAGCAGTACTTC	CASGQGASYEQYF
TRBV28	TRBD2	-	TRBJ2-7	TGTGCCAGCAGTTTACTAGCGGGGGCCTACGAGCAGTACTTC	CASSLLAGAYEQYF
TRBV9	-	few	TRBJ2-5	TGTGCCAGCAGCGTAGTGGACAGAGAGACCCAGTACTTC	CASSVVDRETQYF
TRBV28	TRBD1	-	TRBJ1-4	TGTGCCAGCAGTTCCTCCGTTGGGACAGGGGATGAAAAACTGTTTTTT	CASSSSVGTGDEKLFF
TRBV30	-	-	TRBJ1-2	TGTGCCTGGACCGCGGCTTTCAGCTACACCTTC	CAWTAAFSYTF
TRBV6-1	-	-	TRBJ1-1	TGTGCCAGCAACCGGGAATCCAACACTGAAGCTTTCTTT	CASNRESNTEAFF
TRBV30	TRBD1	-	TRBJ1-4	TGTGCCTGGAGTGATGGACAGGGGGCGGGAGAACTGTTTTTT	CAWSDGQGAGELFF
TRBV2	TRBD1	few	TRBJ1-5	TGTGCCAGCAGTGCCGGGACAGGGAGGGATCAGCCCCAGCATTTT	CASSAGTGRDQPQHF
TRBV4-2	TRBD1	-	TRBJ1-1	TGTGCCAGCAGCCAAGGACAGGGGAACACTGAAGCTTTCTTT	CASSQGQGNTEAFF
TRBV7-2	-	once	TRBJ2-5	TGTGCCAGCAGCTTAGGAGGCACGAGCGGGGAGACCCAGTACTTC	CASSLGGTSGETQYF